The subject of this entry is one T cell receptor beta chain. This sample was included in a study of long-term antiretroviral therapy in people with HIV. The CDR3 is 13 amino acids. Germline CDR1 SGHNT, CDR2 YYREEE (reference sequence). The germline V and J ends were trimmed by 2 bases and 4 bases, with 7 bases remaining between them. An immunoSEQ assay, version v3.0, was performed at survey level. Profiled with immunoSEQ multiplex PCR; TCRdb holds only in-frame clones, not every one. The sample has tens of thousands of clones, 70% to 85% seen once; the top ten hold about 10%. This clonotype was sampled from a man aged 18 to 35 with HIV. The sample was unsorted PBMCs, taken 0.8 years before starting antiretroviral therapy. The chain employs TRBV5-4 and TRBJ2-1; D uncertain. CDR3 loop: CASSLLLYNEQFF. The CDR3 DNA follows: TGTGCCAGCAGCTTACTTCTATACAATGAGCAGTTCTTC.